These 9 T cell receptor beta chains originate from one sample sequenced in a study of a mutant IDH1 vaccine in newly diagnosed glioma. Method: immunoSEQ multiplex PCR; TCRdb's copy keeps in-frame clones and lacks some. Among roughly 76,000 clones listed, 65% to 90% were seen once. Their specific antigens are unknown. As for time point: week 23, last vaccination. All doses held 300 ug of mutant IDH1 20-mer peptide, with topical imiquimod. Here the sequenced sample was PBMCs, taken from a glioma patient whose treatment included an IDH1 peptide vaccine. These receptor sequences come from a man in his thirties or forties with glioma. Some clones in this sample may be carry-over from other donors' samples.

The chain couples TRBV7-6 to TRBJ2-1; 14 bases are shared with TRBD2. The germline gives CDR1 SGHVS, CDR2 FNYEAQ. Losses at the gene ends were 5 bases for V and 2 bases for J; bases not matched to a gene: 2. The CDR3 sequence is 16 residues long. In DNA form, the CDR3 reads TGTGCCAGCAGCCCGACTAGCGGGAGGGCCTACAATGAGCAGTTCTTC. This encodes CASSPTSGRAYNEQFF.

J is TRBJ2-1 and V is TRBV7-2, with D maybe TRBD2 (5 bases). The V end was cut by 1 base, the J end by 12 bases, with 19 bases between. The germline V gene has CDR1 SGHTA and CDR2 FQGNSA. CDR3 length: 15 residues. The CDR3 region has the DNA TGTGCCAGCAGCTTAGAGTCTCCCGGGATTCCTTGGCAGTTCTTC. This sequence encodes CASSLESPGIPWQFF.

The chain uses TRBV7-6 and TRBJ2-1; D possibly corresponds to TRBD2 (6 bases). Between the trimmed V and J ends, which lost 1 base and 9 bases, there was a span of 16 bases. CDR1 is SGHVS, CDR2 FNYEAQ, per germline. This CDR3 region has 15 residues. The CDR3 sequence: CASSLEEDYIGEQFF. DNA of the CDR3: TGTGCCAGCAGCTTAGAGGAGGACTATATCGGTGAGCAGTTCTTC. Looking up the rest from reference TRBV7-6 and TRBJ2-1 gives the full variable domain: GAGVSQSPRYKVTKRGQDVALRCDPISGHVSLYWYRQALGQGPEFLTYFNYEAQQDKSGLPNDRFSAERPEGSISTLTIQRTEQRDSAMYRCASSLEEDYIGEQFFGPGTRLTVL.

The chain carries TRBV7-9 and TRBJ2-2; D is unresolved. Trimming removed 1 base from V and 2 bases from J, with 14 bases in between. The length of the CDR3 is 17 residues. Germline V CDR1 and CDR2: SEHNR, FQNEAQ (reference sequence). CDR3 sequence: CASSLVARHLNTGELFF. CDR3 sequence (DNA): TGTGCCAGCAGCTTAGTTGCGCGACACTTAAACACCGGGGAGCTGTTTTTT.

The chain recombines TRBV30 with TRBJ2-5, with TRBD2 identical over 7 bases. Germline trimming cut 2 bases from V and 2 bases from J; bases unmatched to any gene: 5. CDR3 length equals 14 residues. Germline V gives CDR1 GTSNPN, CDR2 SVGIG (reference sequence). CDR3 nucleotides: TGTGCCTGGAGTTGGGGGAGGGGACAAGAGACCCAGTACTTC. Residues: CAWSWGRGQETQYF. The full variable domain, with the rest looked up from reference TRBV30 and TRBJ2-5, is SQTIHQWPATLVQPVGSPLSLECTVEGTSNPNLYWYRQAAGRGLQLLFYSVGIGQISSEVPQNLSASRPQDRQFILSSKKLLLSDSGFYLCAWSWGRGQETQYFGPGTRLLVL.

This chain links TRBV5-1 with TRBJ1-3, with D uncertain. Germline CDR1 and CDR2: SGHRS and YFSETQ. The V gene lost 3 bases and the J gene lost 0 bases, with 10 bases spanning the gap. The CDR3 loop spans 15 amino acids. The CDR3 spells CASSSTSISGNTIYF. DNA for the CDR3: TGCGCCAGCAGCTCTACCAGTATCTCTGGAAACACCATATATTTT. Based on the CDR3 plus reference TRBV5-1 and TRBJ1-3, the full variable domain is KAGVTQTPRYLIKTRGQQVTLSCSPISGHRSVSWYQQTPGQGLQFLFEYFSETQRNKGNFPGRFSGRQFSNSRSEMNVSTLELGDSALYLCASSSTSISGNTIYFGEGSWLTVV.

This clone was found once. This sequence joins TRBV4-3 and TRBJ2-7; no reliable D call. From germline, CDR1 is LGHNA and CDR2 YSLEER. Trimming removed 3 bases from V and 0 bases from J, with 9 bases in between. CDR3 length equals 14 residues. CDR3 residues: CASSQERYSYEQYF. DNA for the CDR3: TGCGCCAGCAGCCAGGAAAGATACTCCTACGAGCAGTACTTC.

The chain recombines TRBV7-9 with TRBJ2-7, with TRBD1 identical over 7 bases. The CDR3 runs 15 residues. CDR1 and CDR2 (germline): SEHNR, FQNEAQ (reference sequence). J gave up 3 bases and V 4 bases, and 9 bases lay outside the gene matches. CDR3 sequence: CASSYMTGPDYEQYF. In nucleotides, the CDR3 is TGTGCCAGCAGCTATATGACAGGGCCCGACTACGAGCAGTACTTC.

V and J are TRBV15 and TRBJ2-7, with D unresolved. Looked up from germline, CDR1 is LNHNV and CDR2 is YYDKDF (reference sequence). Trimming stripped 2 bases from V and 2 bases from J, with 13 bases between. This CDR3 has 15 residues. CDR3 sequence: CATSRSPGSTYEQYF. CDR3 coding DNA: TGTGCCACCAGCAGAAGCCCCGGGTCTACCTACGAGCAGTACTTC.